This T cell receptor (beta chain) is drawn from a study of a mutant IDH1 vaccine in newly diagnosed glioma (dated by TCRdb to 2020 to 2022). Describing the broader study: Patients were given eight vaccinations, in weeks 1, 3, 5, 7, 11, 15, 19 and 23, which matched visits V03 through V10. Vaccination started 4-6 weeks after radiotherapy alone, or was given together with temozolomide cycles in the groups whose treatment included chemotherapy. The roughly 33 treated patients were roughly 60% male and around 38% female, with a mean age of approximately 40 years. Before enrollment, most patients had been given radiochemotherapy with temozolomide as standard therapy, while the rest had received either radiotherapy alone or temozolomide alone. Peripheral blood samples were drawn at six visits, namely V03 (baseline), V05, V07, V10, V12 and V13. Longitudinal TCRB deep sequencing was done for 25 treated patients, wherever samples were available for exploratory analyses. What the authors observed across the whole study: Selection of PBMC samples for TCRB deep sequencing was based on availability. Changes in the top peripheral T cell clonotypes picked up by TCRB sequencing did not appear to be linked to pseudoprogression. According to the authors, sample limitations meant that analyses of patient blood samples could not be reproduced. Vaccine-induced immune responses across multiple MHC alleles were detected in around 92% of patients.

Receptors were amplified or captured by the immunoSEQ multiplex PCR assay. Following the manufacturer's protocol, the hsTCRB Kit was used to amplify rearranged TCR beta chain sequences. An Illumina MiSeq was used to sequence the TCRB libraries. The original methods were these. Demultiplexing, trimming and gene mapping were performed with the kit vendor's proprietary platform. This is the immuneACCESS table as TCRdb keeps it, with only in-frame sequences that have V and J called. A part of the clones is gone; compared with another copy, unresolved V genes explain less than half, and the rest is unexplained. Clone size and the V and J calls come from that table; the DNA yielded D and trimming. The sample profile shows roughly 74,000 clones; more than 80% of them were found once. The ten largest clonotypes hold approximately 0.8% of the sample. The label giving this sample's time point can be read as: week 23, last vaccination. Each vaccine dose was 300 ug of a 20-mer mutant IDH1 peptide in Montanide, given subcutaneously with topical imiquimod. All donors had newly diagnosed IDH1-mutant astrocytomas of WHO grade 3 or 4 that showed loss of nuclear ATRX. The samples were drawn from NOA16, a multicentre, single-arm, open-label phase I trial in Germany that tested a mutant IDH1 peptide vaccine in humans for the first time. Genomic DNA for TCRB sequencing was isolated from EDTA blood with the DNeasy Blood and Tissue Kit.

Comments on this clone: The antigen it recognizes is unknown. No per-base quality is available; no much larger clone lies one base away.

The TCR comes from a woman in her fifties or sixties with glioma. The material sequenced was PBMCs, taken from a glioma patient whose treatment included an IDH1 peptide vaccine.

The DNA reads TGTGCCTGGGGACAGGGGGCTGGCGAAAAACTGTTTTTT. It encodes CAWGQGAGEKLFF. The chain joins TRBV30 to TRBJ1-4, with TRBD1 identical over 11 junction bases. Inclusive of the bounding cysteine and phenylalanine, the CDR3 is 13 residues long. Left in the record is the CDR3 DNA by itself, 39 bases read in frame from the first base. V is pruned by 5 bases and J by 8 bases, leaving 4 bases of the junction without a gene match. From a lookup of the germline V gene (reference sequence), CDR1 and CDR2 are GTSNPN and SVGIG.